This T cell receptor beta chain is drawn from a study of blood T cell repertoires in COVID-19. Study-level information: Acute and convalescent COVID-19 specimens originated in the United States, Italy and Spain.

The CDR3 sequence is 17 residues long. V dropped 3 bases and J dropped 1 base, with 18 bases sitting between them. Germline values: CDR1 DFQATT, CDR2 SNEGSKA (reference sequence). Authors' processing steps: The authors estimated nucleated cell counts from reference gene primer amplification. The data were produced by immunoSEQ multiplex PCR, yet TCRdb's version contains in-frame clones alone and is incomplete. V and J calls and clone size are given by that table; D and trimming were obtained from the DNA. The table includes around 54,000 clones, roughly 90% detected once. The TCR was taken from a human donor in a cohort sampled during active COVID-19. Sequenced: peripheral blood. V is TRBV20-1 and J is TRBJ2-2, with D perhaps TRBD1 (6 bases). CDR3 DNA: TGCAGTGCTAGTGGAGACAGGTTTTTACAGAACACCGGGGAGCTGTTTTTT. Protein product: CSASGDRFLQNTGELFF.